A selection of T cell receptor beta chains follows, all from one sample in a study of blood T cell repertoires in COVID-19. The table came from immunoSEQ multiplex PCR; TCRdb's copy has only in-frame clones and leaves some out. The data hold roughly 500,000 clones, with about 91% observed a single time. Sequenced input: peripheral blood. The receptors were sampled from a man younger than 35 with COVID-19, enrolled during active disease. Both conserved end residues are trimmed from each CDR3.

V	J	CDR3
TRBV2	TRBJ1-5	ASSEGGQGFQPQH
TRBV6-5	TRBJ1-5	ASDDRVNQPQH
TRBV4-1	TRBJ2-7	ASSQTVAGASYEQY
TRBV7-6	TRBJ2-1	ASSPDIFYEQF
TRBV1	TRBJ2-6	TSSQEGRAGANVLT
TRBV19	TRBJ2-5	ASSWGTSAQETQY
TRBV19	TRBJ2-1	ASSSGLSSYNEQF
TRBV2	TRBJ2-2	ASSQRGTGELF
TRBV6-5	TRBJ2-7	ASSYTKRLARYEQY
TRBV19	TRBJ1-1	ASRGAANTEAF
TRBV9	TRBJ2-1	ASSLSSGSGNEQF
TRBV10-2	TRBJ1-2	ASSDNNYGYT
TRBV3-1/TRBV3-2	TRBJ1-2	ASSQPGTGLFGYT
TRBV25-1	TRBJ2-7	ASSEPGGTTYEQY
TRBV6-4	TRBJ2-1	ASSVQGASYNEQF
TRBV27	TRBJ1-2	ASSLASPGQGLHYGYT
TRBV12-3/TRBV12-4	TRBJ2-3	ASSRVAGDTQY